The present T cell receptor beta chain was sequenced within a study of technical replicates of blood from four donors. Germline CDR1 reads ENHRY; CDR2 reads SYGVKD. V shed 7 bases and J 5 bases; nucleotides not matched to a gene: 6. The length of the CDR3 is 13 residues. Profiling relied on immunoSEQ multiplex PCR, and the TCRdb table lists in-frame clones only, not all of them. Here the sample spans 80,000 to 100,000 clones, roughly 96% being singletons. The sequencing input was T cells isolated from PBMCs. The source of this sequence is a human donor in good health. This chain connects TRBV10-3 to TRBJ2-5; TRBD2 agrees at 8 bases. The CDR3 DNA is TGTGCCATCACGGGGGGGGTAACGGAGACCCAGTACTTC. Its protein product is CAITGGVTETQYF.